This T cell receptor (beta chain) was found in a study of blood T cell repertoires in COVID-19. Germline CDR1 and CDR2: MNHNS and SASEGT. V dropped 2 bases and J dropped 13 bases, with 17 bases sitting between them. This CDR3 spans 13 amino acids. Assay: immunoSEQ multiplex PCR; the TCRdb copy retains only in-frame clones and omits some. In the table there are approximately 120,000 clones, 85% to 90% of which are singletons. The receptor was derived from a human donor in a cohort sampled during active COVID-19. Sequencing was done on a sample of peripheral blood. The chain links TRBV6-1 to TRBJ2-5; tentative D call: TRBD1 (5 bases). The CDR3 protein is CASSERSRASRYF. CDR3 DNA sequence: TGTGCCAGCAGTGAACGTAGCAGGGCTAGTCGGTACTTC.